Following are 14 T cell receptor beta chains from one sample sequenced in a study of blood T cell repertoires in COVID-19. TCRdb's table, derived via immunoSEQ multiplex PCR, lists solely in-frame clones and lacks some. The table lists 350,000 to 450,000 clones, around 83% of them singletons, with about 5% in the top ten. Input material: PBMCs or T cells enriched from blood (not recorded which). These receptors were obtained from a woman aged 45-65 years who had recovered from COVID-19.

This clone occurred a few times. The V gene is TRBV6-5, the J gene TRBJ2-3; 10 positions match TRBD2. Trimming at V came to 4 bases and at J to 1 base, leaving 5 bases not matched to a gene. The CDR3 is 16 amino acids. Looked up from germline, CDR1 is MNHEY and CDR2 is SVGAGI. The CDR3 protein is CASSSLAGGGTDTQYF. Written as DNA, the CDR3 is TGTGCCAGCAGTTCGTTAGCGGGGGGTGGCACAGATACGCAGTATTTT.

This chain's CDR3 is CASSGTSGSSYNEQFF. CDR3 coding DNA: TGTGCCAGCTCCGGGACTAGCGGGAGCTCCTACAATGAGCAGTTCTTC. The J gene is TRBJ2-1, the V gene TRBV2; 14 positions match TRBD2. V gave up 8 bases and J gave up 0 bases; unmatched junction bases: 3. Germline values: CDR1 SNHLY, CDR2 FYNNEI. This CDR3 is 16 amino acids long.

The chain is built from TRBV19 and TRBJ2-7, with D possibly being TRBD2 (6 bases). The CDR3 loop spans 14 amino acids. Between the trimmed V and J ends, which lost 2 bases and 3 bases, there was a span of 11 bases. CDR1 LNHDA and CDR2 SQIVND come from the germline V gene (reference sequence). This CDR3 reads CASSISRGVYEQYF. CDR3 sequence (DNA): TGTGCCAGTAGTATATCTCGCGGGGTCTACGAGCAGTACTTC.

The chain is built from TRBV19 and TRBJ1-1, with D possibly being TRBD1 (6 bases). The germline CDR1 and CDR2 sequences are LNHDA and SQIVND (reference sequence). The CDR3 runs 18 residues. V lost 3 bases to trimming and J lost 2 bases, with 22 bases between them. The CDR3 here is CASSIRPRAGATNTEAFF. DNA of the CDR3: TGTGCCAGTAGTATTCGGCCCAGGGCAGGGGCCACCAACACTGAAGCTTTCTTT.

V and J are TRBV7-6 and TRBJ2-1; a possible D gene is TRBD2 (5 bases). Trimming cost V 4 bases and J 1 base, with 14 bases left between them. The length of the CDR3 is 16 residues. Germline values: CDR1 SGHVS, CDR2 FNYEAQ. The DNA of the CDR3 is TGTGCCAGCAGCTCGATATCGGGATTGTCCTACAATGAGCAGTTCTTC. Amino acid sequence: CASSSISGLSYNEQFF.

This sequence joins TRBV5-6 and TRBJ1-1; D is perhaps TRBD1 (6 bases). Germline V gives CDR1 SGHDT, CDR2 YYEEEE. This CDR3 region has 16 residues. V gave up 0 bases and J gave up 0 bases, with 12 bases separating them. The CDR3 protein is CASSLGNREMNTEAFF. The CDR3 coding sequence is TGTGCCAGCAGCTTGGGGAACAGGGAAATGAACACTGAAGCTTTCTTT.

Here the CDR3 reads CASAWVRQGAGEQFF. CDR3 nucleotide sequence: TGTGCCAGCGCCTGGGTCAGGCAGGGGGCTGGGGAGCAGTTCTTC. The chain combines TRBV7-9 with TRBJ2-1, with 8 bases that match TRBD1. Germline V gene lookup returns CDR1 SEHNR and CDR2 FQNEAQ (reference sequence). Trimming took 8 bases from V and 10 from J; bases not matched to a gene: 16. The CDR3 has 15 residues. The full variable domain, its missing parts supplied by reference TRBV7-9 and TRBJ2-1, is DTGVSQNPRHKITKRGQNVTFRCDPISEHNRLYWYRQTLGQGPEFLTYFQNEAQLEKSRLLSDRFSAERPKGSFSTLEIQRTEQGDSAMYLCASAWVRQGAGEQFFGPGTRLTVL.

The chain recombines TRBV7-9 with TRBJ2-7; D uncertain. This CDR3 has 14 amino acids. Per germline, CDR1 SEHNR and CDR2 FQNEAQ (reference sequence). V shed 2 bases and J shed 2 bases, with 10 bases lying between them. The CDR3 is CASSLRAAAYEQYF. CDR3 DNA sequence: TGTGCCAGCAGCTTAAGAGCCGCCGCCTACGAGCAGTACTTC.

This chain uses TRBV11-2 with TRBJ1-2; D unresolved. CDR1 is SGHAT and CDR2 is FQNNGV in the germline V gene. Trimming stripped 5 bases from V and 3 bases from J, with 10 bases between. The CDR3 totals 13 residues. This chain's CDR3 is CASSPARDYGYTF. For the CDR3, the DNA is TGTGCCAGCAGCCCTGCGAGAGACTATGGCTACACCTTC.

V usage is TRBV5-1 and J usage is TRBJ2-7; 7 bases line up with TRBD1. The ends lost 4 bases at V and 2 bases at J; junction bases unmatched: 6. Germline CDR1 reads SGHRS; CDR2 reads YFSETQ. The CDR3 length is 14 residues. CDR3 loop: CASSANTGAYEQYF. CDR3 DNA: TGCGCCAGCAGCGCTAATACAGGGGCCTACGAGCAGTACTTC.

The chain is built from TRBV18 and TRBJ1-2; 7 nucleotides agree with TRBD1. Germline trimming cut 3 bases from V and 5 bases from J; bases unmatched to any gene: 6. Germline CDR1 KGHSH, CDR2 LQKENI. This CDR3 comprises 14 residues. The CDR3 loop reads CASSPRQGEYGYTF. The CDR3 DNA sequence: TGTGCCAGCTCACCTAGACAGGGAGAGTATGGCTACACCTTC.

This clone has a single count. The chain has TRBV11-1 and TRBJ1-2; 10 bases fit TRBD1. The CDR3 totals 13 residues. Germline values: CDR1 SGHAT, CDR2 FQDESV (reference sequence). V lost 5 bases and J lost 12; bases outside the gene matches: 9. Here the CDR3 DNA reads TGTGCCAGCAGCCCGGGACAGGGGTTAAGGAACACCTTC. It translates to CASSPGQGLRNTF.

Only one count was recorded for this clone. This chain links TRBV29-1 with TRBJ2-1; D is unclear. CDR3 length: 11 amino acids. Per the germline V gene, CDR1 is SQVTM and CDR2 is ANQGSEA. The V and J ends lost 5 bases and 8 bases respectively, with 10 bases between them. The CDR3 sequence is CSVPSFHEQFF. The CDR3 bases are TGCAGCGTTCCCTCCTTTCATGAGCAGTTCTTC.

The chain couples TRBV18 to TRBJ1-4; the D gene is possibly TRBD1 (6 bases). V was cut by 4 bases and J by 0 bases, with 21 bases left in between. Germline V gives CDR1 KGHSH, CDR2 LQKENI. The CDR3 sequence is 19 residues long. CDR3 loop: CASSLQLTGLTPTNEKLFF. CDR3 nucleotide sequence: TGTGCCAGCTCACTTCAACTGACAGGACTCACCCCAACTAATGAAAAACTGTTTTTT. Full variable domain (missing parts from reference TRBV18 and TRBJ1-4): NAGVMQNPRHLVRRRGQEARLRCSPMKGHSHVYWYRQLPEEGLKFMVYLQKENIIDESGMPKERFSAEFPKEGPSILRIQQVVRGDSAAYFCASSLQLTGLTPTNEKLFFGSGTQLSVL.